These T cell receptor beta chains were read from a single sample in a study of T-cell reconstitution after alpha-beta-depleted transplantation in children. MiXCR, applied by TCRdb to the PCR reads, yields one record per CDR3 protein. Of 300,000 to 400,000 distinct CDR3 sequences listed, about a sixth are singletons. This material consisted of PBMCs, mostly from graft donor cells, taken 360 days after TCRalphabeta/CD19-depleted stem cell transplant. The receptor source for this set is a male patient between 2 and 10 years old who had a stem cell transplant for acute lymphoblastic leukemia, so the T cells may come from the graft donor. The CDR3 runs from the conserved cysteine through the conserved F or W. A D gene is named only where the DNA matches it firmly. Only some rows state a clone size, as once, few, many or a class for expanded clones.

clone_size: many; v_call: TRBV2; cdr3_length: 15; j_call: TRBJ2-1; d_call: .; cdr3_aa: CASSEGVVGYNEQFF; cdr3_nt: TGTGCCAGCAGTGAAGGAGTTGTGGGGTACAATGAGCAGTTCTTC
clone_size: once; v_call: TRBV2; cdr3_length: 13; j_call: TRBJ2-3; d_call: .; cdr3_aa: CASRRDRTDTQYF; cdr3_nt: TGTGCCAGCCGGCGGGACCGTACAGATACGCAGTATTTT
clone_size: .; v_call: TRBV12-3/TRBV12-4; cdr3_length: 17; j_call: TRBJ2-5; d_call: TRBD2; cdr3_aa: CASSLIVGGLAEETQYF; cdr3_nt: TGTGCCAGCAGTTTGATTGTTGGGGGACTAGCGGAAGAGACCCAGTACTTC
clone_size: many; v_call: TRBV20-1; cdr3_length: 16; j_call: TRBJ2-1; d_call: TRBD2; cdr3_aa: CSARILAGEAYNEQFF; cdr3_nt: TGCAGTGCTAGAATCCTAGCGGGAGAGGCCTACAATGAGCAGTTCTTC
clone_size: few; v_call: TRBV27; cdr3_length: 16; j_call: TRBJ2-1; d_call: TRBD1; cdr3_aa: CASSLWQGAGYNEQFF; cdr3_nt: TGTGCCAGCAGTTTATGGCAGGGGGCGGGTTACAATGAGCAGTTCTTC
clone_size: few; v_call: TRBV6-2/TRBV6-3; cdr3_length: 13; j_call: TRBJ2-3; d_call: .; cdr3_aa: CASSYSGADTQYF; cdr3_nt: TGTGCCAGCAGTTACTCAGGAGCAGATACGCAGTATTTT
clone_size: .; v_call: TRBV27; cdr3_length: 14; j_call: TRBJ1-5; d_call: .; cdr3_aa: CASSLGWSNQPQHF; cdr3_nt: TGTGCCAGCAGTTTAGGATGGTCCAATCAGCCCCAGCATTTT
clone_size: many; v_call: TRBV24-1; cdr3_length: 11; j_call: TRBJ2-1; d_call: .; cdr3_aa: CATSRGAKQFF; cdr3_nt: TGTGCCACCAGTCGGGGGGCCAAGCAGTTCTTC
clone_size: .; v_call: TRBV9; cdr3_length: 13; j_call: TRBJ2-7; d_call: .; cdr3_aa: CASSVGSHYEQYF; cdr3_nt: TGTGCCAGCAGCGTAGGGAGTCACTACGAGCAGTACTTC
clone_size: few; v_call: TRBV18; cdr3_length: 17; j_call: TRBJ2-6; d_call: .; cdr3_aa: CASSLREKSSGANVLTF; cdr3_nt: TGTGCCAGCTCACTCAGGGAGAAGTCCTCTGGGGCCAACGTCCTGACTTTC